This paragraph reports one T cell receptor (beta chain). The antigen is undetermined. The data were taken from a study of Ad26.COV2.S vaccination and SARS-CoV-2 variants. Broader study findings: TCR breadth and depth estimates may have understated total T cell responses.

Treatment given: roughly 20 received Ad26.COV2.S at low or high dose, single or two shots; roughly five received placebo; per-sample allocation not given. Samples analyzed were those drawn on day 63 after the first vaccine or placebo injection. The vaccine antigen was prefusion-stabilized Wuhan SARS-CoV-2 spike. J lost 1 base, V lost 7 bases, and 6 bases had no gene match. CDR1 and CDR2 (germline): SEHNR, FQNEAQ (reference sequence). The CDR3 is made up of 15 amino acids. Data came from immunoSEQ multiplex PCR; TCRdb stores just in-frame clones and leaves some out. The table lists some 250,000 clones, around 89% of them singletons.

Here the sequenced sample was peripheral blood, taken in a trial of Ad26.COV2.S vaccine versus placebo. This clonotype originated in a person between 18 and 59 years old who received the Ad26.COV2.S COVID-19 vaccine or a placebo. The V and J genes are TRBV7-9 and TRBJ2-1; TRBD1 agrees at 8 bases. The CDR3 nucleotides are TGTGCCAGCAATTCGCGACAGGGGTCCTACAATGAGCAGTTCTTC. It yields the protein CASNSRQGSYNEQFF.